This TCR beta chain derives from a study of cytomegalovirus exposure and HLA in healthy donors. The study ran its PCR with 60 Vbeta and 13 Jbeta primers. Profiling relied on immunoSEQ multiplex PCR, and the TCRdb table lists in-frame clones only, not all of them. The sample shows fewer than 150,000 clones, about 86% of them seen only once. V was shortened by 2 bases and J by 2 bases, with 10 bases between the two germline ends. Germline CDR1 is SNHLY and CDR2 is FYNNEI. This CDR3 has 15 residues. The chain recombines TRBV2 with TRBJ2-1, with a weak D call TRBD1 (6 bases). Sequenced input: PBMCs. The clonotype originates from a man aged 35-49 years in good health and CMV-seropositive. The CDR3 loop is CASSESGQTYNEQFF. The DNA of the CDR3 is TGTGCCAGCAGTGAATCCGGACAGACCTACAATGAGCAGTTCTTC.